This TCR beta chain was identified during a study of cytomegalovirus exposure and HLA in healthy donors. The PCR used 60 Vbeta and 13 Jbeta primers. The data were produced by immunoSEQ multiplex PCR, yet TCRdb's version contains in-frame clones alone and is incomplete. Here the sample spans about 130,000 clones, 74% being singletons. The donors gave bone marrow, and they were healthy. Unrecorded immune exposures were likely, despite nominal health at sampling. Worth noting for this clone: Its matching antigen is unknown.

CDR3 size: 16 residues. Germline CDR1 SEHNR, CDR2 FQNEAQ (reference sequence). With 5 bases clipped from V and 5 bases from J, the junction kept 9 bases outside the gene matches. Study conclusions and caveats: Across donors, presence/absence analyses took sequencing depth to be roughly uniform.

V usage is TRBV7-9 and J usage is TRBJ1-4, with 9 nucleotides matching TRBD1. The sequence derives from a woman aged 45-60 years in good health and CMV-seropositive. Input material: PBMCs. This chain's CDR3 is CASSPSPGTGNEKLFF. CDR3 sequence (DNA): TGTGCCAGCAGCCCTTCACCCGGGACAGGGAATGAAAAACTGTTTTTT.